The 3 T cell receptor beta chains below all came from one sample that was sequenced in a study of T cell responses to AZD1222 COVID-19 vaccine. Libraries were prepared by immunoSEQ multiplex PCR; TCRdb keeps only in-frame clonotypes and omits some of them. The top ten hold 4.5% to 7% of the sample, which has about 130,000 clones, approximately 88% seen once. The sample was peripheral blood, taken 28 days after the second AZD1222 dose. The receptors here all came from an adult who received the AZD1222 COVID-19 vaccine.

This clone was seen only once. One end of the junction is discordant with germline, which a read error may explain. This sequence joins TRBV7-7 and TRBJ2-5; 7 nucleotides line up with TRBD2. The germline V gene has CDR1 SSHAT and CDR2 FNYEAQ (reference sequence). This CDR3 has 13 residues. CDR3 loop: CASSGNLQETQYF. For the CDR3, the DNA is TGTGCTAGCAGCGGGAACCTCCAAGAGACCCAGTACTTC.

The rearrangement joins TRBV6-1 to TRBJ2-7; 8 positions agree with TRBD2. CDR1 MNHNS and CDR2 SASEGT come from the germline V gene. The CDR3 contains 18 residues. Trimming at V came to 3 bases and at J to 0 bases, leaving 13 bases not matched to a gene. The CDR3: CASSEGIVLAGNSYEQYF. The CDR3 DNA sequence: TGTGCCAGCAGTGAGGGAATTGTTTTAGCGGGGAACTCCTACGAGCAGTACTTC.

The chain uses TRBV3-1 (or the pseudogene TRBV3-2) and TRBJ1-6; D is undetermined. This CDR3 has 14 residues. Trimming removed 5 bases from V and 13 bases from J, with 18 bases in between. Germline V lookup: CDR1 LGHDT, CDR2 YNNKEL (reference sequence). CDR3 in DNA: TGTGCCAGCAGCTACGACTTGGGTTCTTGGCCCCTCCACTTT. Translation gives CASSYDLGSWPLHF.